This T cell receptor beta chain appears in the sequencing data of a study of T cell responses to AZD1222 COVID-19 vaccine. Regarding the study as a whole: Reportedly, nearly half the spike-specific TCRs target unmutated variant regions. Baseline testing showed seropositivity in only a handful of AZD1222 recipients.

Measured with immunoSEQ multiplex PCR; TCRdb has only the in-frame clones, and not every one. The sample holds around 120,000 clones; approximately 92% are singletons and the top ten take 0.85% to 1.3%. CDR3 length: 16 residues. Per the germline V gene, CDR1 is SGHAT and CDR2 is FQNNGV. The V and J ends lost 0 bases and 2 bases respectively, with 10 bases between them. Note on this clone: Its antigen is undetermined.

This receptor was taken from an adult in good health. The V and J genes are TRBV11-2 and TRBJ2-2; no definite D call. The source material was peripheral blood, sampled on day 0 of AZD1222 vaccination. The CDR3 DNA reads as TGTGCCAGCAGCTTAGATCCCCTAGGTAACACCGGGGAGCTGTTTTTT. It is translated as CASSLDPLGNTGELFF.